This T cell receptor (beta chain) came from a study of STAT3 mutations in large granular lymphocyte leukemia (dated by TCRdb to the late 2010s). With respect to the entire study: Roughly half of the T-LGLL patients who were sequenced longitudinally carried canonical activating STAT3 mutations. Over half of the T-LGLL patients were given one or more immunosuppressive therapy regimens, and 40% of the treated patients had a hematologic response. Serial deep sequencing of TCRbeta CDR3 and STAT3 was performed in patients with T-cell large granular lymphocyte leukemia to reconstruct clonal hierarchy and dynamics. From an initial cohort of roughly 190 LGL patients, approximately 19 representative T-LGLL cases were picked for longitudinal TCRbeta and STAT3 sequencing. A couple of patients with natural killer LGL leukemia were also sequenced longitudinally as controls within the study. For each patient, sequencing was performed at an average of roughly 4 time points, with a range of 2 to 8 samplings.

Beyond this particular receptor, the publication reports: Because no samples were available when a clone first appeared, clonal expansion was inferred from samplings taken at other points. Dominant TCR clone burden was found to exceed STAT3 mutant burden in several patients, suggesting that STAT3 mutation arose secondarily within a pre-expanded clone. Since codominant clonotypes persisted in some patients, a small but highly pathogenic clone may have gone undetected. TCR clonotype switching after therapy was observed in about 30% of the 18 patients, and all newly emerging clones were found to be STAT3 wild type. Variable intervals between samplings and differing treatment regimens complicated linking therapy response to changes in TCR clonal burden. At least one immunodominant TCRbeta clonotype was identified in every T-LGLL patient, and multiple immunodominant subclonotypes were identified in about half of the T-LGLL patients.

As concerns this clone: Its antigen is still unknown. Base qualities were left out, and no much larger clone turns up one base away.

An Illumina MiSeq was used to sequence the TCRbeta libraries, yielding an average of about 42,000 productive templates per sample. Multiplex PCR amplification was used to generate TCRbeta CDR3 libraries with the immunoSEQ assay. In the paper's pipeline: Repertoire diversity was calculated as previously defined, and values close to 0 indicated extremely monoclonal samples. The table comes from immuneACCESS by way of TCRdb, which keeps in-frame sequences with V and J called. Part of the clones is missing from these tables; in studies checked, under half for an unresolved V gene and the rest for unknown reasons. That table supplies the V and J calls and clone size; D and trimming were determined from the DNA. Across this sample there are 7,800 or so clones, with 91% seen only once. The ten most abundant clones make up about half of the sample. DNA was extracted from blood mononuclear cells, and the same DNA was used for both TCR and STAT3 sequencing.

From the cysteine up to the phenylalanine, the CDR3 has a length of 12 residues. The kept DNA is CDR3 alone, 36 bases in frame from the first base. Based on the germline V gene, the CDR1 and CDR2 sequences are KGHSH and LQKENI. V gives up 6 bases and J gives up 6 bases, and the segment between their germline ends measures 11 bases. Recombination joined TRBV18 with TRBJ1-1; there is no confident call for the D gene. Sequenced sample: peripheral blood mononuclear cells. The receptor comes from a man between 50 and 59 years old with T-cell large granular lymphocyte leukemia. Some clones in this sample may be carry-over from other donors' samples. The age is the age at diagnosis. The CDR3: CASSPTEAEAFF. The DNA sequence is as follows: TGTGCCAGCTCCCCTACGGAGGCTGAAGCTTTCTTT.